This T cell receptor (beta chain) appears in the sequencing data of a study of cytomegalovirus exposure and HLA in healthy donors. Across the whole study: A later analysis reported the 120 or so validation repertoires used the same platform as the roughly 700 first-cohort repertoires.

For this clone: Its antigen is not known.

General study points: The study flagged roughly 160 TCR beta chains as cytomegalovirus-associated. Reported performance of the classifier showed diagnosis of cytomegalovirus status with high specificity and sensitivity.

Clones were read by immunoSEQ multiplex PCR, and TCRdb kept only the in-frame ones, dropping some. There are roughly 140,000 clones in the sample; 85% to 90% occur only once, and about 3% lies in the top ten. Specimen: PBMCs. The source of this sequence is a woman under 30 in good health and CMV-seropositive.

The DNA of the CDR3 is TGTGCCAGCAGCCCCACTGGGCTATATGGCTACACCTTC. Its protein is CASSPTGLYGYTF. V is TRBV5-6 and J is TRBJ1-2; no definite D call. The CDR3 covers 13 residues. Looked up from germline, CDR1 is SGHDT and CDR2 is YYEEEE. Trimming cost V 4 bases and J 5 bases, with 12 bases left between them.